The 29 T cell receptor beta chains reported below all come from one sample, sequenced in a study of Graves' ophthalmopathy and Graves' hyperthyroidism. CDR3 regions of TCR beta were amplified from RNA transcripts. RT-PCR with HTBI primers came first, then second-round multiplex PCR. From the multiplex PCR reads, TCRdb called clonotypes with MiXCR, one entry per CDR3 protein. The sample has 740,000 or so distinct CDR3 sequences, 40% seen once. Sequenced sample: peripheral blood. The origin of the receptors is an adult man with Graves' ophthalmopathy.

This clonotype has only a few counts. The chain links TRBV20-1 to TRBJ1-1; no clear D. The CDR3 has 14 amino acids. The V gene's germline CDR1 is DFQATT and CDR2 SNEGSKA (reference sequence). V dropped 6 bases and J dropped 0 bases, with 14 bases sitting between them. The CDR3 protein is CSARRGNMNTEAFF. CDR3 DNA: TGCAGTGCCCGCCGAGGGAACATGAACACTGAAGCTTTCTTT.

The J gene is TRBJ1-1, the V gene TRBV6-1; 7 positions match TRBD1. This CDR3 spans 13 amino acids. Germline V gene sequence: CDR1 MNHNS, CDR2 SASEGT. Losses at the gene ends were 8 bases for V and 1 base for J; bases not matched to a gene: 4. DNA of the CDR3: TGTGCCAGCTGGGGACAGCCGAACACTGAAGCTTTCTTT. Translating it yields CASWGQPNTEAFF.

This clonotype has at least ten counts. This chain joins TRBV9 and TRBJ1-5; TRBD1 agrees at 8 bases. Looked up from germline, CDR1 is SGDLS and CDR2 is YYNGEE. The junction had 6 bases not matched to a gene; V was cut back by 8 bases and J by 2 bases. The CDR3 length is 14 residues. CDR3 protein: CASSATGGNQPQHF. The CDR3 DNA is TGTGCCAGTAGTGCGACAGGGGGCAATCAGCCCCAGCATTTT.

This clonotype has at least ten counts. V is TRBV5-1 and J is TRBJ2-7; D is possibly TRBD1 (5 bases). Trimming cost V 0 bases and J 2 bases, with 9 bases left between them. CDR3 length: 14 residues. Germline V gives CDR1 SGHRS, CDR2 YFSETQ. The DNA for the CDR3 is TGCGCCAGCAGCTTGGTAGGGGCGACCTACGAGCAGTACTTC. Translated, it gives CASSLVGATYEQYF. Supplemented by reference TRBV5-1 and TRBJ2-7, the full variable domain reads KAGVTQTPRYLIKTRGQQVTLSCSPISGHRSVSWYQQTPGQGLQFLFEYFSETQRNKGNFPGRFSGRQFSNSRSEMNVSTLELGDSALYLCASSLVGATYEQYFGPGTRLTVT.

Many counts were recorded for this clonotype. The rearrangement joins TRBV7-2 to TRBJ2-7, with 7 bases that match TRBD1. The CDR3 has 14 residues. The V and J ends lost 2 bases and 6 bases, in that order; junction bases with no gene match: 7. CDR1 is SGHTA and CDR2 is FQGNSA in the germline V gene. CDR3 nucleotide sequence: TGTGCCAGCAGCTTAACACAGGGGATGGGCGAGCAGTACTTC. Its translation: CASSLTQGMGEQYF.

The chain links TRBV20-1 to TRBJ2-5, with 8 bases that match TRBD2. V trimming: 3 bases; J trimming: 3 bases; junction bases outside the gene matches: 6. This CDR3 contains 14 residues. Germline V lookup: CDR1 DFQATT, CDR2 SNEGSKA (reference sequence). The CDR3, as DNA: TGCAGTGCTAGCGGGAGGGCGTGGGAAGAGACCCAGTACTTC. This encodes CSASGRAWEETQYF.

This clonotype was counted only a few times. CDR3 sequence (DNA): TGTGCCAGCAGCTTCACGGGTCCTGGGGCCAACGTCCTGACTTTC. It encodes CASSFTGPGANVLTF. The V call is TRBV11-2, the J call TRBJ2-6; D unclear. Germline V gene data show CDR1 as SGHAT and CDR2 as FQNNGV. The germline V and J ends were trimmed by 3 bases and 2 bases, with 8 bases remaining between them. This CDR3 is 15 amino acids long.

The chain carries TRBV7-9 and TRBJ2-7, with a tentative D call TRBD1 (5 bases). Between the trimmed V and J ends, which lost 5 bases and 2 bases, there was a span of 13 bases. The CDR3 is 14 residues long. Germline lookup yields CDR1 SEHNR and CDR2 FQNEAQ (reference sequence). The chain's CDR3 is CASSPLGAPYEQYF. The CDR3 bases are TGTGCCAGCAGCCCCCTAGGGGCACCCTACGAGCAGTACTTC.

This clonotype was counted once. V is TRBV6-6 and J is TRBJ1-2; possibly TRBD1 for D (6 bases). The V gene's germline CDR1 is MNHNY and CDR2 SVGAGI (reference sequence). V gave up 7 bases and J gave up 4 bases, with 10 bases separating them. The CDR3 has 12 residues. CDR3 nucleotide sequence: TGTGCCAGCAATCAGGGGACCTATGGCTACACCTTC. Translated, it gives CASNQGTYGYTF.

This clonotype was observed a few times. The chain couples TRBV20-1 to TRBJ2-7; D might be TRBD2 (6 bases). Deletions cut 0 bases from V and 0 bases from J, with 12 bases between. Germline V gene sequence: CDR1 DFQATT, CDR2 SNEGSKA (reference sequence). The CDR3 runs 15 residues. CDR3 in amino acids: CSARDGDSGSYEQYF. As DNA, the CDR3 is TGCAGTGCTAGAGACGGGGACTCAGGCTCCTACGAGCAGTACTTC.

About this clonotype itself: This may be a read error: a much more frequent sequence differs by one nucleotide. CDR3 in amino acids: CAYWLEARRTQFF. CDR3 bases: TGTGCCTACTGGCTGGAGGCCCGGCGGACCCAGTTCTTC. V usage is TRBV10-3 and J usage is TRBJ2-5; a weak D match, TRBD2 (5 bases). The DNA end favors TRBJ2-1, so the J call may be wrong. The CDR3 length is 13 residues. The germline CDR1 and CDR2 sequences are ENHRY and SYGVKD.

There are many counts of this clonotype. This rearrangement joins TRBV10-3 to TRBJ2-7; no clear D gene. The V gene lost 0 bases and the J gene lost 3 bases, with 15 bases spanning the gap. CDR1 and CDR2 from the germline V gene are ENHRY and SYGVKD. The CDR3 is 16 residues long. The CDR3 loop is CAISESRPKEDYEQYF. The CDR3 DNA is TGTGCCATCAGTGAGTCAAGACCCAAAGAGGACTACGAGCAGTACTTC.

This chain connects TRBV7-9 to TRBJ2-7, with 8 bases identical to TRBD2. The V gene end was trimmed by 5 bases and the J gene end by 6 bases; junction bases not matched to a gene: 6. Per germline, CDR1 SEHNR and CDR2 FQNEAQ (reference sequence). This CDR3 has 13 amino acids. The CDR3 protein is CASSPGRASEQYF. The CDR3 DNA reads TGTGCCAGCAGCCCCGGGAGGGCCTCCGAGCAGTACTTC.

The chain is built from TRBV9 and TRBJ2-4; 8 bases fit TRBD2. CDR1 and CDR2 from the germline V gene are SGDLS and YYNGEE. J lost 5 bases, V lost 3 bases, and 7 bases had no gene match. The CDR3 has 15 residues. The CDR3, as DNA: TGTGCCAGCAGCGGGAGCGGGAGCGGACAAAACATTCAGTACTTC. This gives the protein CASSGSGSGQNIQYF.

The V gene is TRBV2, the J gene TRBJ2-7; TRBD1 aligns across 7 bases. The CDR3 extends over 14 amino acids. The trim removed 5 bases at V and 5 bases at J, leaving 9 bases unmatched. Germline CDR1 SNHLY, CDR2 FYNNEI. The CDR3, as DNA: TGTGCCAGCAGTTATTGGGGACAGTCCAACGAGCAGTACTTC. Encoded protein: CASSYWGQSNEQYF.

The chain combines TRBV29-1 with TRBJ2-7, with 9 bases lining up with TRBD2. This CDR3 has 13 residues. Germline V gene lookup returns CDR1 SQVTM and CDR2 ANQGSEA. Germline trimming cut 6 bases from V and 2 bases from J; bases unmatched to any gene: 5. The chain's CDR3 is CSVAGGATYEQYF. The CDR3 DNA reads TGCAGCGTCGCGGGAGGGGCCACCTACGAGCAGTACTTC.

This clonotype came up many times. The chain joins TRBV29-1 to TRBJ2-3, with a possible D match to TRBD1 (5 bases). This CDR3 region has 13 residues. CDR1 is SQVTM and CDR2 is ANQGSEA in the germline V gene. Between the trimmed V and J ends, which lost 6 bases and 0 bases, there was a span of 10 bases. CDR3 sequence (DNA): TGCAGCGTCCGCAGGGTCAGCACAGATACGCAGTATTTT. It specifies CSVRRVSTDTQYF.

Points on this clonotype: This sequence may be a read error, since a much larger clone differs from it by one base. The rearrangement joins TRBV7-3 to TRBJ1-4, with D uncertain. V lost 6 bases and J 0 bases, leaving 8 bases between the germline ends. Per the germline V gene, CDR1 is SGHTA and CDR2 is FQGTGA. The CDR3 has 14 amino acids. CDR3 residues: CASSTEATNEKLFF. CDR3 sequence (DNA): TGTGCCAGCAGTACGGAGGCAACTAATGAAAAACTGTTTTTT.

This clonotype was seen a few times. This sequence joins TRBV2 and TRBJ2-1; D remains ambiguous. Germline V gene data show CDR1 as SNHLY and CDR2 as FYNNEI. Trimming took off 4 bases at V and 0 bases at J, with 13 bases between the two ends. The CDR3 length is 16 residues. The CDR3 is CASSGSGGYSYNEQFF. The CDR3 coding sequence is TGTGCCAGCAGTGGTTCGGGCGGTTACTCCTACAATGAGCAGTTCTTC.

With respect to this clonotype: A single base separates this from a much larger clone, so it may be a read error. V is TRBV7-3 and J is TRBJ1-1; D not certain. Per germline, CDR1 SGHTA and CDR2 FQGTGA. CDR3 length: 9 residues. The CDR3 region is CTSSGQAFF. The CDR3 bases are TGTACCAGCAGCGGTCAAGCTTTCTTT. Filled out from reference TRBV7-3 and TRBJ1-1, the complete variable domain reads GAGVSQTPSNKVTEKGKYVELRCDPISGHTALYWYRQSLGQGPEFLIYFQGTGAADDSGLPNDRFFAVRPEGSVSTLKIQRTERGDSAVYLCTSSGQAFFGQGTRLTVV.

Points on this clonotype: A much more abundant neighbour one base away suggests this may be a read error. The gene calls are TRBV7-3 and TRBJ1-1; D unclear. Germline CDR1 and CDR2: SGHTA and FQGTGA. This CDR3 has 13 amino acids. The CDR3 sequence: CASSSQENAEAFF. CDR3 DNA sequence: TGTGCCAGCAGCTCCCAGGAGAACGCTGAAGCTTTCTTT.

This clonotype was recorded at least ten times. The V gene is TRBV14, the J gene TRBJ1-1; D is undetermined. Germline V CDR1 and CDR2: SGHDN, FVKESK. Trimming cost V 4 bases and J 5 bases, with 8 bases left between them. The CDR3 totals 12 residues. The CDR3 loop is CASSRVGTEAFF. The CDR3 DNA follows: TGTGCCAGCAGCCGAGTGGGAACTGAAGCTTTCTTT.

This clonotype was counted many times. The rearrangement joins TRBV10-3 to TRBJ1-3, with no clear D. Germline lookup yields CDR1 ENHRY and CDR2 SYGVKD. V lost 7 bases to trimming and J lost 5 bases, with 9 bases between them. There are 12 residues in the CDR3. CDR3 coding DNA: TGTGCCATCACCGACATAAGAAACACCATATATTTT. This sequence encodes CAITDIRNTIYF.

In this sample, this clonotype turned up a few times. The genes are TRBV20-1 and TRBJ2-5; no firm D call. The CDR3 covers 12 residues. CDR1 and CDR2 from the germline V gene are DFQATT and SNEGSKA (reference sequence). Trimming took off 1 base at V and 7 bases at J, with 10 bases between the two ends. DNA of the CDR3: TGCAGTGCTAGAGTCCTTTCGGGGACCCAGTACTTC. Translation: CSARVLSGTQYF.

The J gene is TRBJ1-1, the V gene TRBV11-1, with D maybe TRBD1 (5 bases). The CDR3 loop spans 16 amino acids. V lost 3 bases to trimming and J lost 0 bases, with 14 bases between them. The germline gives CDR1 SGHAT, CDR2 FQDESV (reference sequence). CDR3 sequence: CASSLGPEVMNTEAFF. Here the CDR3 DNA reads TGTGCCAGCAGCTTGGGGCCAGAGGTTATGAACACTGAAGCTTTCTTT.

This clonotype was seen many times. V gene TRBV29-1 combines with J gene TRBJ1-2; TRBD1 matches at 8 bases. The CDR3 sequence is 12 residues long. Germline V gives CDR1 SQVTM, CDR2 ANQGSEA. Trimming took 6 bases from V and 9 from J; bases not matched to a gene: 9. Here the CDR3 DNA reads TGCAGCGTCCATGGACAGGGTGCGAGCTACACCTTC. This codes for CSVHGQGASYTF.

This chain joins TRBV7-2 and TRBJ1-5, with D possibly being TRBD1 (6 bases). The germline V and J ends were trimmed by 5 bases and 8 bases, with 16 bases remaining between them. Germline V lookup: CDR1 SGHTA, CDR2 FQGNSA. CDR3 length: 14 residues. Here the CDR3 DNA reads TGTGCCAGCAGCCAAGCGGGGGCTCCAAAGCCCCAGCATTTT. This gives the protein CASSQAGAPKPQHF.

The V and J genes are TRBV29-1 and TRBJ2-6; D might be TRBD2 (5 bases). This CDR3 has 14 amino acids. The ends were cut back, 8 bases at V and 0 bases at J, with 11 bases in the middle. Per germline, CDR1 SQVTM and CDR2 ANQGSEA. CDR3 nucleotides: TGCAGCAGTGAGAGGGTCTCTGGGGCCAACGTCCTGACTTTC. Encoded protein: CSSERVSGANVLTF.

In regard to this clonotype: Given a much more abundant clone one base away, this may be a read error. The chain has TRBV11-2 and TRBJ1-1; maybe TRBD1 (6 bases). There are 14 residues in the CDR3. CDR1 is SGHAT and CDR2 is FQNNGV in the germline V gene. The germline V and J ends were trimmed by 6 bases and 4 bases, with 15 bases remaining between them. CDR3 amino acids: CASRRTEGGTEAFF. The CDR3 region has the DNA TGTGCCAGCAGAAGGACAGAGGGAGGCACTGAAGCTTTCTTT.